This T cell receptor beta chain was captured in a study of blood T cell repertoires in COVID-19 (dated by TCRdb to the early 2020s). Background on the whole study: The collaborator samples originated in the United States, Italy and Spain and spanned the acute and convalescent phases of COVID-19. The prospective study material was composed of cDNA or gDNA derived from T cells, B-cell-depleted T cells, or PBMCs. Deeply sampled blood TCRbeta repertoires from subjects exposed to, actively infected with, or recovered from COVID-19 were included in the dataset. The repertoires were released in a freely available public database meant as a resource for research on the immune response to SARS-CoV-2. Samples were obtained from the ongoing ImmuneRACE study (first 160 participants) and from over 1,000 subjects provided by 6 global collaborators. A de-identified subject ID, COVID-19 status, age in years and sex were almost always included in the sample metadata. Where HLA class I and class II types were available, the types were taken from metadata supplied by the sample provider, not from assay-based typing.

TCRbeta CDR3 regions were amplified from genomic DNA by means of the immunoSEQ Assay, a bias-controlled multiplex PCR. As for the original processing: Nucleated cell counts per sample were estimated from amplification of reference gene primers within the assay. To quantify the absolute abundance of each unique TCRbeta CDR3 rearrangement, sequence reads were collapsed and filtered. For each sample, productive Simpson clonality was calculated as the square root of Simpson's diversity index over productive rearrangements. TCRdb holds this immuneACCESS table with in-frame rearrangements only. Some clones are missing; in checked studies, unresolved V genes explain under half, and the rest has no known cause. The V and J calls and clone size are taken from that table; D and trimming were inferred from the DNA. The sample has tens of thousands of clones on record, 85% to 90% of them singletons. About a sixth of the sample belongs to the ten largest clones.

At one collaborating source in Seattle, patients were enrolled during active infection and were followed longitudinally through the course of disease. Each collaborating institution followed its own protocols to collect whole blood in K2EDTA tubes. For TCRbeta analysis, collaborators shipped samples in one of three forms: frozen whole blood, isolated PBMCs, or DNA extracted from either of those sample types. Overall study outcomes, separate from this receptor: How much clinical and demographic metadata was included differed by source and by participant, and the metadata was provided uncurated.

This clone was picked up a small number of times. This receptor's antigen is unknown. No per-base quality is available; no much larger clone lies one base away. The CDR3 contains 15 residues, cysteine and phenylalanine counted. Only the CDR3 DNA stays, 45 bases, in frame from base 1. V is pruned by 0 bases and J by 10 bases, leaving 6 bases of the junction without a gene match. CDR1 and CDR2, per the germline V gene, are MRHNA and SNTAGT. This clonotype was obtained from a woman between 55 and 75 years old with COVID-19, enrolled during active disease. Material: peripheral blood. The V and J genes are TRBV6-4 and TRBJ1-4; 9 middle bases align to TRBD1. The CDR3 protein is CASSDSPGQGRKLFF. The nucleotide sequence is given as TGTGCCAGCAGTGACTCCCCGGGACAGGGTCGAAAACTGTTTTTT.